This record concerns one T cell receptor beta chain sequence. Its antigen remains unknown. V was trimmed by 5 bases and J by 4 bases, leaving 17 bases between them. Per the germline V gene, CDR1 is MDHEN and CDR2 is SYDVKM. The CDR3 runs 15 residues. The entry originates in a study of shared clonotypes between healthy human individuals. Study-level findings and limits: The study found lower generation probabilities in non-shared clonotypes than in those shared by all four donors.

The table came from immunoSEQ multiplex PCR; TCRdb's copy has only in-frame clones and leaves some out. In the table there are 550,000 to 700,000 clones, around 78% of which are singletons. This chain connects TRBV28 to TRBJ2-5; D possibly corresponds to TRBD1 (6 bases). Sequenced: memory CD4+ T cells sorted from blood. Subset meaning: CD45RA-negative fraction. This clonotype was obtained from a woman in her twenties or thirties in good health. The CDR3 sequence is CASSTPGRGLETQYF. The CDR3 bases are TGTGCCAGCAGTACCCCTGGCAGGGGCCTAGAGACCCAGTACTTC.